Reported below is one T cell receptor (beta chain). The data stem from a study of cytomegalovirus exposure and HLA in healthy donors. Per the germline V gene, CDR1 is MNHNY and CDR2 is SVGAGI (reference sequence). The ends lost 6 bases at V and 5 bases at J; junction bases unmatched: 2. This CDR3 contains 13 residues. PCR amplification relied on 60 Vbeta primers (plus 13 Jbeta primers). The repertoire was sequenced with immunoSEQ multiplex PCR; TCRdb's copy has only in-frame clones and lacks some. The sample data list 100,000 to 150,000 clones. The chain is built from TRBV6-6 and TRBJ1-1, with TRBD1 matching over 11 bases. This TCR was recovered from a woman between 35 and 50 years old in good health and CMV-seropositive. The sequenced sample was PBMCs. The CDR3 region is CASRDRGRTEAFF. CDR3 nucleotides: TGTGCCAGCAGGGACAGGGGGCGGACTGAAGCTTTCTTT.